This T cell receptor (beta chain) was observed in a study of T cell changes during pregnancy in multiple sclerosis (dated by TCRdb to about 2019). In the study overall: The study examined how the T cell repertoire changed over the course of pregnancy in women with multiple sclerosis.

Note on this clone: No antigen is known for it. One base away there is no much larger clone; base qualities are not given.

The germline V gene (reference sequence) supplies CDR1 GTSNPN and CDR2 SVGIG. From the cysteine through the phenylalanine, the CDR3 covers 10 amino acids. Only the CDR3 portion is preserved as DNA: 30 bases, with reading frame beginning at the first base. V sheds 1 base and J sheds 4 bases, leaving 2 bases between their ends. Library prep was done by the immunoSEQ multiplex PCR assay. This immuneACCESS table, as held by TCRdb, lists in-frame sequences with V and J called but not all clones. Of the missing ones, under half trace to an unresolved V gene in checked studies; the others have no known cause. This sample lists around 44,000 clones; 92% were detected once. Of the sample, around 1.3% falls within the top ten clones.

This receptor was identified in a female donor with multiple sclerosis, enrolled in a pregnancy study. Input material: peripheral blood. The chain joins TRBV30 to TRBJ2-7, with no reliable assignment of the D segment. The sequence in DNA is TGTGCCTGGAGTGAATACGAGCAGTACTTC. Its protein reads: CAWSEYEQYF.